This is a list of T cell receptor beta chains from one sample in a study of identifying expanded T cells in peripheral blood. This table comes from immunoSEQ multiplex PCR, and its TCRdb copy is limited to in-frame clones, with some not included. In the table there are about 90,000 clones, around 85% of which are singletons. Sequenced material: blood. The receptors originated from a person between 18 and 75 years old in good health. Each CDR3 is given with its conserved first and last residue. D genes are given only for firm matches. Size values are once, few and many counts, or a class for expanded clones, and some rows have none.

size,J,V,length,D,CDR3,DNA
.,TRBJ2-5,TRBV14,12,.,CASSQTTGAQYF,TGTGCCAGCAGCCAAACCACGGGCGCCCAGTACTTC
.,TRBJ1-1,TRBV7-9,14,.,CASSEDSGNTEAFF,TGTGCCAGCAGCGAAGACAGTGGGAACACTGAAGCTTTCTTT
.,TRBJ1-1,TRBV5-5,14,.,CASSLVRWNTEAFF,TGTGCCAGCAGCTTGGTAAGGTGGAACACTGAAGCTTTCTTT
once,TRBJ1-1,TRBV7-9,13,TRBD1,CASSLALRGKAFF,TGTGCCAGCAGCTTAGCACTCAGGGGGAAAGCTTTCTTT
once,TRBJ2-1,TRBV6-1,14,TRBD1,CAISPGQGYNEQFF,TGTGCCATTTCCCCGGGACAGGGTTACAATGAGCAGTTCTTC
.,TRBJ1-2,TRBV27,15,.,CASSLTGGHSYGYTF,TGTGCCAGCAGTCTCACCGGCGGACATTCCTATGGCTACACCTTC
.,TRBJ1-2,TRBV4-1,14,.,CASRDLQGGYGYTF,TGCGCCAGCCGAGACCTCCAAGGGGGCTATGGCTACACCTTC
.,TRBJ2-1,TRBV19,18,TRBD2,CASSILAGASLSYNEQFF,TGTGCCAGTAGTATCCTAGCGGGGGCCTCTCTATCCTACAATGAGCAGTTCTTC
.,TRBJ1-3,TRBV5-5,16,TRBD1,CASSLGQTSSGNTIYF,TGTGCCAGCAGCCTGGGACAGACGAGCTCTGGAAACACCATATATTTT
.,TRBJ1-1,TRBV7-6,13,.,CASSPEETTEAFF,TGTGCCAGCAGCCCGGAGGAGACCACTGAAGCTTTCTTT
.,TRBJ1-2,TRBV6-5,14,.,CASRSLWGGDGYTF,TGTGCCAGCAGAAGCCTATGGGGGGGGGATGGCTACACCTTC
.,TRBJ2-1,TRBV7-9,17,.,CASSAPIGEELRSEQFF,TGTGCCAGCAGCGCCCCTATCGGTGAAGAACTTAGGAGTGAGCAGTTCTTC
.,TRBJ2-1,TRBV18,11,.,CASSPRHAQFF,TGTGCCAGCTCACCACGGCACGCGCAGTTCTTC
.,TRBJ1-5,TRBV18,15,TRBD1,CASSRGQGANQPQHF,TGTGCCAGCTCACGGGGGCAGGGGGCGAATCAGCCCCAGCATTTT
.,TRBJ1-2,TRBV11-3,12,.,CASSFWDTGYTF,TGTGCCAGCAGCTTTTGGGATACTGGCTACACCTTC
.,TRBJ2-5,TRBV30,14,TRBD1,CAWNKQGARETQYF,TGTGCCTGGAATAAACAGGGGGCGCGGGAGACCCAGTACTTC
.,TRBJ1-2,TRBV13,11,.,CASNSGDGYTF,TGTGCCAGCAATTCGGGGGATGGCTACACCTTC
.,TRBJ2-1,TRBV6-5,13,.,CASRYTTRHEQFF,TGTGCCAGCCGATACACCACCCGCCATGAGCAGTTCTTC
once,TRBJ2-7,TRBV4-1,16,.,CASSQDSGTGLYEQYF,TGCGCCAGCAGCCAAGATAGCGGGACAGGGCTCTACGAGCAGTACTTC
.,TRBJ1-5,TRBV25-1,12,.,CASSVGAGAQHF,TGTGCCAGCAGTGTTGGGGCAGGGGCCCAGCATTTT
.,TRBJ2-3,TRBV6-1,12,TRBD1,CASRRTGDTQYF,TGTGCCAGCAGGAGGACAGGGGATACGCAGTATTTT
few,TRBJ2-4,TRBV4-1,12,.,CASSPAAGRIYF,TGCGCCAGCAGCCCCGCGGCGGGACGGATTTACTTC
.,TRBJ1-4,TRBV19,14,TRBD1,CASSIGTGAEKLFF,TGTGCCAGTAGTATTGGGACAGGGGCCGAAAAACTGTTTTTT
.,TRBJ1-1,TRBV21-1,15,.,CASSSPAGPNTEAFF,TGTGCCAGCAGTTCCCCGGCAGGGCCGAACACTGAAGCTTTCTTT
.,TRBJ1-5,TRBV5-1,15,TRBD1,CASPGGGEGNQPQHF,TGCGCCAGCCCAGGGGGGGGCGAAGGCAATCAGCCCCAGCATTTT
once,TRBJ2-2,TRBV6-6,15,TRBD1,CASSLDRAHTGELFF,TGTGCCAGCAGCCTTGACAGGGCCCACACCGGGGAGCTGTTTTTT
.,TRBJ1-1,TRBV11-2,12,.,CASSLGGGRAFF,TGTGCCAGCAGCTTAGGAGGGGGTAGAGCTTTCTTT
once,TRBJ2-4,TRBV18,14,.,CASSPGNGKNIQYF,TGTGCCAGCTCACCAGGGAATGGGAAAAACATTCAGTACTTC
.,TRBJ2-7,TRBV2,13,.,CASSPPSHYEQYF,TGTGCCAGCAGTCCCCCCAGCCACTACGAGCAGTACTTC